The subject of this entry is one T cell receptor beta chain. No antigen is known for it. Base qualities were left out, and no much larger clone turns up one base away. The sample's treatment or condition label is to be understood as: some 20 received Ad26.COV2.S at low or high dose, single or two shots; 5 received placebo; per-sample allocation not given. For vaccine and placebo recipients, repertoires were sequenced using samples collected on day 63 after the first injection. Cohort 1b enrolled around 24 adults aged 18-55 years at a single site in Boston, USA, between 29 July and 7 August 2020. As a vaccine, Ad26.COV2.S was a replication-incompetent adenovirus type 26 vector that expressed a prefusion-stabilized SARS-CoV-2 spike protein derived from the original Wuhan strain. There are 14 amino acids in the CDR3, from cysteine to phenylalanine inclusive. The CDR3 DNA has 42 bases and is translated from base 1. CDR1 SGHTA and CDR2 FQGNSA were looked up in the germline V gene. The junction carries 16 bases between V and J, which are trimmed by 3 bases and 7 bases respectively.

The immunoSEQ Assay was the method used to sequence TCRbeta CDR3 regions. After extraction, genomic DNA underwent amplification by bias-controlled multiplex PCR, followed by high-throughput sequencing. Under the source paper's analysis protocol: To quantify the absolute abundance of every unique TCRbeta CDR3 region, sequences were collapsed and filtered. T cell fraction was estimated by normalization of TCRbeta template counts to usable DNA, with usable DNA being measured through amplification of reference genes present in all nucleated cells. Repertoire TCRs were annotated as SARS-CoV-2-specific when V gene, CDR3 amino acid sequence and J gene were exactly matched to a known reactive TCR set. The reference SARS-CoV-2 TCR set came from MIRA and was filtered for enrichment in COVID-19-positive ImmuneCODE repertoires, removing public or cross-reactive TCRs. Using the MIRA antigens, annotated TCRs were further analysed by specific ORF or by position within an ORF. Breadth was defined as annotated unique rearrangements over total unique productive rearrangements; depth was the summed frequency of those rearrangements. Two-sided Wilcoxon rank-sum tests were used to compare TCR breadth between groups. Imported from immuneACCESS, the table was reduced by TCRdb to in-frame sequences with V and J called. These copies leave out some clones; in studies compared against another copy, an unresolved V gene accounts for under half, and the cause of the remainder is not known. V and J calls and clone size are as listed in that table; D and trimming were resolved from the DNA. In all, the sample holds roughly 510,000 clones, and approximately 90% of those were seen once. In total, the top ten clones hold roughly 13% of the sample.

This entry comes from a study of Ad26.COV2.S vaccination and SARS-CoV-2 variants (dated by TCRdb to about 2021). Background on the whole study: Donors in the vaccine arm were drawn from COV1001, a multicentre, randomized, double-blind, placebo-controlled phase I-IIa trial testing Ad26.COV2.S in healthy adults. Dosing of Ad26.COV2.S was intramuscular, at either 5x10^10 or 1x10^11 viral particles, delivered as one shot or as two shots spaced 56 days apart. TCRbeta repertoire sequencing was used to assess the specificity and breadth of SARS-CoV-2-reactive T cell receptors after Ad26.COV2.S vaccination. The TCR-sequenced set comprised approximately 30 samples: around 20 Ad26.COV2.S vaccine recipients, 5 placebo recipients and 8 SARS-CoV-2 convalescent individuals. Trial participants were randomized into five groups of five: low-dose or high-dose Ad26.COV2.S given once or twice, or placebo on both occasions. Investigators remained blinded to trial group allocation during experiments and outcome assessment. On the study overall, not on this receptor specifically: It was noted by the authors that total T cell responses may have been underestimated by the TCR breadth and depth analyses. The study lacked the statistical power to compare responses across vaccine doses or regimens. Non-spike TCR breadth was comparable between vaccine and placebo recipients, consistent with the vaccine containing only spike. Compared with placebo recipients, Ad26.COV2.S recipients showed higher spike-specific TCR breadth (P = 0.0014). After vaccination, substantial breadth of spike-specific CD8+ and CD4+ T cell responses was reported.

The chain uses TRBV7-2 and TRBJ2-7, with an unclear D gene assignment. Sequencing used peripheral blood, obtained in a trial of Ad26.COV2.S vaccine versus placebo. This TCR derives from a person between 18 and 60 years old who received the Ad26.COV2.S COVID-19 vaccine or a placebo. The DNA sequence reads TGTGCCAGCAGCTTGGATTTGGTCGTCGGGGAGCAGTACTTC. This encodes CASSLDLVVGEQYF.